A single sample gave rise to the 26 T cell receptor beta chains below, sequenced in a study of CD8 T cells in Susac syndrome. The RNA input was 0.5 to 1 ug, and it was reverse transcribed with random hexamers. TCRdb used MiXCR to reprocess the immunoSEQ multiplex PCR reads, holding one entry per CDR3 protein. The sample lists over 350,000 distinct CDR3 sequences; 85% were seen once. The sequencing sample was made of CD8+ T cells from PBMCs. All receptors come from a human donor with multiple sclerosis.

The chain couples TRBV10-3 to TRBJ2-3; 8 positions match TRBD2. This CDR3 contains 15 residues. The germline V gene encodes CDR1 ENHRY and CDR2 SYGVKD. V lost 10 bases to trimming and J lost 0 bases; unmatched junction nucleotides: 9. This CDR3 reads CATEKRGSSTDTQYF. For the CDR3, the DNA is TGTGCCACAGAAAAGCGGGGGTCTAGCACAGATACGCAGTATTTT.

The chain employs TRBV10-3 and TRBJ2-1; 7 bases are shared with TRBD1. The CDR3 contains 16 residues. CDR1 is ENHRY, CDR2 SYGVKD, per germline. The ends lost 1 base at V and 8 bases at J; junction bases unmatched: 11. The CDR3 region is CAISEFAGGKFDEQFF. The CDR3 DNA is TGTGCCATCAGTGAGTTCGCAGGGGGTAAATTCGATGAGCAGTTCTTC.

The rearrangement uses TRBV6-1 and TRBJ2-7, with 15 bases identical to TRBD2. The trim removed 9 bases at V and 1 base at J, leaving 1 base unmatched. The CDR3 spans 14 residues. CDR1 is MNHNS and CDR2 is SASEGT in the germline V gene. The chain's CDR3 is CASGLAGGSYEQYF. The CDR3 DNA sequence: TGTGCCAGTGGACTAGCGGGAGGGTCCTACGAGCAGTACTTC.

This clonotype has just one count. The J gene is TRBJ1-1, the V gene TRBV11-1; D possibly corresponds to TRBD1 (5 bases). Germline V gives CDR1 SGHAT, CDR2 FQDESV (reference sequence). The CDR3 covers 16 residues. V shed 7 bases and J shed 2 bases, with 20 bases lying between them. The CDR3 bases are TGTGCCAGCACACCGGCGCGCGGGGGTCCAAACACTGAAGCTTTCTTT. It specifies CASTPARGGPNTEAFF.

This clonotype was detected once. The chain joins TRBV12-3 or TRBV12-4 to TRBJ1-2; D uncertain. The V and J ends lost 2 bases and 3 bases respectively, with 16 bases between them. The CDR3 extends over 16 amino acids. The CDR3 loop reads CASSLTVAGLHYGYTF. CDR3 DNA: TGTGCCAGCAGTTTAACCGTGGCCGGTCTTCACTATGGCTACACCTTC.

The gene calls are TRBV4-1 and TRBJ2-1, with D unresolved. Germline V CDR1 and CDR2: MGHRA, YSYEKL. The CDR3 contains 14 residues. Trimming left V 0 bases short and J 7 bases short, with 10 bases between. The CDR3 nucleotides read TGCGCCAGCAGCCAAGATAGCTTTCTTAATGAGCAGTTCTTC. Its protein product is CASSQDSFLNEQFF.

This chain connects TRBV29-1 to TRBJ2-2; D is tentatively TRBD1 or TRBD2 (5 bases each). CDR1 is SQVTM, CDR2 ANQGSEA, per germline. The CDR3 has 14 amino acids. The V end lost 2 bases, the J end lost 7 bases, and 14 bases lay between the germline ends. The CDR3 sequence: CSVEQGPEGGELFF. The CDR3 coding sequence is TGCAGCGTTGAACAGGGACCCGAGGGCGGGGAGCTGTTTTTT.

The chain has TRBV12-3 or TRBV12-4 and TRBJ2-1, with 11 bases that match TRBD2. The CDR3 is 17 amino acids. Unmatched junction bases numbered 10, after V lost 5 bases and J lost 4 bases. This chain's CDR3 is CASSNTGTSGRYNEQFF. The CDR3 DNA sequence: TGTGCCAGCAGTAATACAGGGACTAGCGGTCGTTACAATGAGCAGTTCTTC.

This clonotype was recorded once. The V gene is TRBV3-1, the J gene TRBJ1-1; the D is unclear. CDR1 and CDR2 (germline): LGHDT, YNNKEL (reference sequence). Trimming took off 3 bases at V and 1 base at J, with 6 bases between the two ends. This CDR3 is built from 13 residues. CDR3 sequence (DNA): TGTGCCAGCAGCCATTCGGGGAACACTGAAGCTTTCTTT. This gives the protein CASSHSGNTEAFF.

The rearrangement links TRBV4-1 to TRBJ2-5; a possible D gene is TRBD1 (6 bases). The CDR3 loop spans 14 amino acids. Germline loops: CDR1 MGHRA, CDR2 YSYEKL. V was shortened by 0 bases and J by 5 bases, with 10 bases between the two germline ends. CDR3 sequence (DNA): TGCGCCAGCAGCCAAGAGCCAGGGGAGGAGACCCAGTACTTC. Its translation is CASSQEPGEETQYF.

This clonotype turned up a few times. The chain couples TRBV28 to TRBJ2-7; TRBD1 matches 8 bases. The CDR3 extends over 14 amino acids. Germline CDR1 reads MDHEN; CDR2 reads SYDVKM. Trimming cost V 3 bases and J 4 bases; bases outside gene matches: 5. The CDR3 spells CASSFYRGVYEQYF. The CDR3 bases are TGTGCCAGCAGTTTCTACAGGGGGGTATACGAGCAGTACTTC.

This chain connects TRBV28 to TRBJ2-7, with 8 bases that match TRBD2. The CDR3 runs 16 residues. The J segment lost 4 bases and the V segment lost 4 bases, leaving 12 bases of the junction unmatched. CDR1 is MDHEN, CDR2 SYDVKM, per germline. CDR3 nucleotides: TGTGCCAGCAGTTATAGCCGGGAGGGCCTCGGATACGAGCAGTACTTC. It is translated as CASSYSREGLGYEQYF.

This chain links TRBV6-1 with TRBJ2-1; no definite D call. Trimming shortened V by 3 bases and J by 6 bases, and 6 bases separated the two germline ends. The CDR3 covers 12 residues. Germline values: CDR1 MNHNS, CDR2 SASEGT. The CDR3 DNA reads TGTGCCAGCAGTGACAGCTTCAATGAGCAGTTCTTC. This sequence encodes CASSDSFNEQFF.

This sequence joins TRBV28 and TRBJ2-2; 8 bases are shared with TRBD2. Germline assignment: CDR1 MDHEN and CDR2 SYDVKM. V lost 7 bases, J lost 0 bases, and 13 bases stayed unmatched. The CDR3 is 18 residues long. The CDR3 DNA follows: TGTGCCAGCATGACCGGGAGGGCGCACAAAACGAACACCGGGGAGCTGTTTTTT. Translating gives CASMTGRAHKTNTGELFF.

Concerning this clonotype: A junction boundary mismatches the germline segment, possibly from a read error. This chain uses TRBV2 with TRBJ2-5; a possible D gene is TRBD2 (6 bases). The CDR3 is 12 amino acids. CDR1 is SNHLY, CDR2 FYNNEI, per germline. The DNA for the CDR3 is TGTGCCAGCAGTGACCCGGGACTGGAGGCGAACTTC. Protein: CASSDPGLEANF.

The genes are TRBV5-5 and TRBJ1-1; D unclear. There are 15 residues in the CDR3. Germline lookup yields CDR1 SGHKS and CDR2 YYEKEE (reference sequence). V was cut by 2 bases and J by 6 bases, with 17 bases left in between. The CDR3 DNA is TGTGCCAGCAGCTTAGGCGAGAACTCGGGGTCTGAAGCTTTCTTT. Translating it yields CASSLGENSGSEAFF.

In this sample, this clonotype turned up once. The rearrangement joins TRBV11-2 to TRBJ2-3; D unresolved. This CDR3 is 16 amino acids long. In germline, CDR1 is SGHAT, CDR2 FQNNGV. V lost 3 bases to trimming and J lost 0 bases, with 13 bases between them. Here the CDR3 DNA reads TGTGCCAGCAGCTTGTCCAGATCTCCTAGCACAGATACGCAGTATTTT. Translating it yields CASSLSRSPSTDTQYF.

As to this clonotype: Mismatch with germline at one junction end may stem from a read error. The chain joins TRBV19 to TRBJ1-2; D gene unclear. Germline V gene sequence: CDR1 LNHDA, CDR2 SQIVND (reference sequence). This CDR3 has 12 amino acids. CDR3 amino acids: CASSGSLGNSAF. The CDR3 DNA reads TGTGCCAGTAGTGGCAGTTTGGGGAATAGCGCCTTC.

The J gene is TRBJ2-7, the V gene TRBV21-1; the table gives TRBD2 as D, unverified against the DNA. TRBV21-1 is given as a pseudogene. The CDR3 is made up of 18 amino acids. CDR3 region: CASSNPRLAGGLNGEQYF. For the CDR3, the DNA is TGTGCCAGCAGCAACCCCCGGCTAGCGGGAGGGTTAAACGGCGAGCAGTACTTC.

The chain links TRBV6-5 to TRBJ1-2, with 7 bases that match TRBD1. CDR1 MNHEY and CDR2 SVGAGI come from the germline V gene. The junction had 8 bases not matched to a gene; V was cut back by 6 bases and J by 7 bases. The CDR3 has 13 amino acids. CDR3 sequence: CASRNRGIGGYTF. In DNA form, the CDR3 reads TGTGCCAGCAGAAACAGGGGTATCGGTGGCTACACCTTC.

This rearrangement joins TRBV4-1 to TRBJ2-7, with D maybe TRBD2 (6 bases). The CDR3 is 16 residues long. With 0 bases removed from V and 2 bases from J, the gap between germline ends came to 14 bases. Looked up from germline, CDR1 is MGHRA and CDR2 is YSYEKL. This CDR3 is CASSQDWGTFPYEQYF. CDR3 nucleotides: TGCGCCAGCAGCCAAGATTGGGGGACTTTTCCCTACGAGCAGTACTTC.

The chain has TRBV2 and TRBJ2-3; perhaps TRBD2 as D (6 bases). The CDR3 totals 14 residues. V gave up 5 bases and J gave up 6 bases, with 15 bases separating them. Germline V gene data show CDR1 as SNHLY and CDR2 as FYNNEI. CDR3 amino acids: CASSIPEGLDTQYF. The CDR3 nucleotides are TGTGCCAGCAGTATACCGGAGGGCCTCGATACGCAGTATTTT.

J is TRBJ2-1 and V is TRBV19, with TRBD2 matching over 8 bases. This CDR3 spans 14 amino acids. Germline V gene sequence: CDR1 LNHDA, CDR2 SQIVND (reference sequence). With V trimmed by 8 bases and J by 8 bases, 11 bases remained unmatched. The CDR3 reads CASFSSSGGDEQFF. The CDR3, as DNA: TGTGCCAGTTTTTCCTCCTCGGGAGGGGATGAGCAGTTCTTC.

The V gene is TRBV5-1, the J gene TRBJ2-1, with D tentatively TRBD1 or TRBD2 (5 bases each). The CDR3 is made up of 14 amino acids. V lost 5 bases and J 3 bases, leaving 12 bases between the germline ends. Per germline, CDR1 SGHRS and CDR2 YFSETQ. Here the CDR3 DNA reads TGCGCCAGCAGATTCGGGACGGACTACAATGAGCAGTTCTTC. It codes for CASRFGTDYNEQFF.

This clonotype was seen a few times. The CDR3 nucleotides read TGTGCCAGCAGCTTAGCGTACGGGTCTAGCGGGCCCGACTACAATGAGCAGTTCTTC. Translating gives CASSLAYGSSGPDYNEQFF. The chain is built from TRBV7-9 and TRBJ2-1; 8 bases are shared with TRBD2. Unmatched junction bases numbered 13, after V lost 0 bases and J lost 3 bases. This CDR3 contains 19 residues. CDR1 is SEHNR and CDR2 is FQNEAQ in the germline V gene (reference sequence).

V usage is TRBV29-1 and J usage is TRBJ2-1, with 7 bases aligning to TRBD2. The CDR3 has 15 residues. Germline trimming cut 6 bases from V and 0 bases from J; bases unmatched to any gene: 8. CDR1 SQVTM and CDR2 ANQGSEA come from the germline V gene. The CDR3 sequence: CSVTPASGSYNEQFF. CDR3 DNA: TGCAGCGTGACCCCGGCTAGCGGCTCCTACAATGAGCAGTTCTTC.